The 9 T cell receptor beta chains below all came from one sample that was sequenced in a study of shared clonotypes between healthy human individuals (dated by TCRdb to the early 2020s). Library preparation was by the immunoSEQ multiplex PCR assay. Here the immuneACCESS table is served through TCRdb, limited to in-frame sequences with V and J called. Missing clones are a known gap in these copies; in checked studies unresolved V genes cover under half, and the rest lacks a known reason. Counted in this sample were millions of clones; 85% to 95% of them appeared once. More than 1.5% of the sample comes from the top ten. CD8 naive samples were CD45RO-negative cells positively selected for CCR7, giving a CD45RA+CCR7+ population that excluded TemRA cells. The sequenced material came from naive CD8+ T cells from PBMCs. According to the study, the label for this sample's cell subset or site signals: CD45RA+CCR7+. The receptors originated from a man aged 18 to 29 in good health. Some clones in this sample may be carry-over from other donors' samples.

The chain carries TRBV11-2 and TRBJ2-5; 10 bases are shared with TRBD2. The CDR3 contains 17 residues. The V segment lost 5 bases and the J segment 0 bases; nucleotides outside the gene matches: 9. Looked up from germline, CDR1 is SGHAT and CDR2 is FQNNGV. The CDR3 reads CASSPLGGLAYQETQYF. CDR3 sequence (DNA): TGTGCCAGCAGCCCCCTAGGGGGACTAGCGTACCAAGAGACCCAGTACTTC.

This chain uses TRBV27 with TRBJ2-4; 8 bases fit TRBD1. J lost 1 base, V lost 5 bases, and 10 bases had no gene match. The length of the CDR3 is 17 residues. Germline-derived CDR1 and CDR2 are MNHEY and SMNVEV (reference sequence). The CDR3 sequence is CASSTRGQGYAKNIQYF. CDR3 DNA sequence: TGTGCCAGCAGTACACGTGGACAGGGTTACGCCAAAAACATTCAGTACTTC.

V is TRBV29-1 and J is TRBJ2-1; TRBD2 matches 14 bases. V dropped 3 bases and J dropped 8; count of bases not matched to a gene: 6. The CDR3 is 15 amino acids. The germline CDR1 and CDR2 sequences are SQVTM and ANQGSEA. The CDR3 region has the DNA TGCAGCGTTGACATGACTAGCGGGAGGGCCCATGAGCAGTTCTTC. Amino acid sequence: CSVDMTSGRAHEQFF.

The chain links TRBV2 to TRBJ2-5; 11 bases line up with TRBD2. V shed 4 bases, J shed 2 bases, and the junction held 9 bases outside the gene matches. Germline V lookup: CDR1 SNHLY, CDR2 FYNNEI. CDR3 length: 17 amino acids. In nucleotides, the CDR3 is TGTGCCAGCAGTGTTATAGCGGGAGGGATAATTCAAGAGACCCAGTACTTC. It yields the protein CASSVIAGGIIQETQYF.

The chain couples TRBV19 to TRBJ2-1; 7 nucleotides align to TRBD1. Trimming took 5 bases from V and 3 from J; bases not matched to a gene: 4. Germline lookup yields CDR1 LNHDA and CDR2 SQIVND (reference sequence). The CDR3 extends over 14 amino acids. CDR3 residues: CASSGQVIYNEQFF. The CDR3 bases are TGTGCCAGTAGTGGACAGGTAATCTACAATGAGCAGTTCTTC.

The chain recombines TRBV4-1 with TRBJ1-2; D is uncertain. CDR3 size: 16 residues. V was cut by 5 bases and J by 0 bases, with 16 bases left in between. CDR1 and CDR2 (germline): MGHRA, YSYEKL. As DNA, the CDR3 is TGCGCCAGCAGCAGAGATGGTAGTGGCCCTAACTATGGCTACACCTTC. Amino acid sequence: CASSRDGSGPNYGYTF.

The CDR3 coding sequence is TGTGCCAGCAGTGAGGGGGAGGCCGGCGGGGAGCTGTTTTTT. Protein: CASSEGEAGGELFF. This rearrangement joins TRBV2 to TRBJ2-2; tentative D call: TRBD2 (6 bases). The germline gives CDR1 SNHLY, CDR2 FYNNEI. The CDR3 covers 14 residues. The V end was cut by 3 bases, the J end by 7 bases, with 12 bases between.

The chain links TRBV29-1 to TRBJ2-5; perhaps TRBD2 as D (5 bases). CDR3 length: 14 amino acids. Between the trimmed V and J ends, which lost 7 bases and 5 bases, there was a span of 20 bases. The germline gives CDR1 SQVTM, CDR2 ANQGSEA. The CDR3 region is CSGASRRIGETQYF. The CDR3 coding sequence is TGCAGCGGAGCCTCAAGGAGGATAGGGGAGACCCAGTACTTC.

This clone was found once. This chain links TRBV28 with TRBJ2-7; no definite D call. The CDR3 is 13 residues long. V gave up 5 bases and J gave up 8 bases, with 16 bases separating them. In germline, CDR1 is MDHEN, CDR2 SYDVKM. CDR3: CASSPLRQSKQYF. In nucleotides, the CDR3 is TGTGCCAGCAGTCCCCTTCGACAATCCAAGCAGTACTTC.